This T cell receptor (beta chain) was found in a study of T cell repertoires in cytomegalovirus infection. The wider study: Public TCR beta signatures marked donors with CMV infection and the matching HLA.

TCRdb re-called the reads through MiXCR, storing one row per CDR3 protein. Seen here are hundreds of thousands of distinct CDR3 sequences, approximately 24% observed once, and the top ten hold around 8%. The CDR3 sequence is 15 residues long. Trimming removed 0 bases from V and 0 bases from J, with 9 bases in between. Germline V gene lookup returns CDR1 SGHVS and CDR2 FQNEAQ. Study observations and caveats: Summed frequency of shared TCR beta families picked out CMV carriers who also had the relevant HLA. The study found HLA-C-restricted CMV-specific TCR beta clonotypes dominating the ex vivo response.

The table lists this clonotype with many counts. No antigen is known for it. The material sequenced was CD8+ T cells from PBMCs. The sequence was collected from a human donor in good health (CMV status not recorded). Some clones in this sample may be carry-over from other donors' samples. The J gene is TRBJ2-7, the V gene TRBV7-8; D is ambiguous. The CDR3 DNA is TGTGCCAGCAGCTTAGCGGCAGGAAGCTCCTACGAGCAGTACTTC. Protein sequence: CASSLAAGSSYEQYF. The full variable domain, its missing parts supplied by reference TRBV7-8 and TRBJ2-7, is GAGVSQSPRYKVAKRGQDVALRCDPISGHVSLFWYQQALGQGPEFLTYFQNEAQLDKSGLPSDRFFAERPEGSVSTLKIQRTQQEDSAVYLCASSLAAGSSYEQYFGPGTRLTVT.